This TCR beta chain comes out of a study of Graves' ophthalmopathy and Graves' hyperthyroidism. Across the whole study: The blood sample was drawn at first diagnosis and before any treatment.

The germline gives CDR1 SGHRS, CDR2 YFSETQ. Trimming pared 1 base from V and 2 bases from J, leaving 6 bases between. CDR3 length: 13 amino acids. Amplification of TCR beta CDR3 regions used RNA transcripts. HTBI primers primed a first-round RT-PCR, and a second-round multiplex PCR followed. TCRdb used MiXCR to reprocess the multiplex PCR reads, holding one entry per CDR3 protein. This sample yields hundreds of thousands of distinct CDR3 sequences, of which around a fifth are seen a single time; roughly 42% belongs to the top ten. Reliance was placed on clinical symptoms, serum thyroxine, TRAb, thyroid ultrasound and orbital computed tomography for diagnosis. The PBMCs were taken from around 9.1 ml of fresh peripheral blood. This clonotype was observed many times.

The sample was peripheral blood. The chain is built from TRBV5-1 and TRBJ2-5; weak D call: TRBD2 (5 bases). This receptor was obtained from a woman aged 50 to 60 with Graves' ophthalmopathy. The DNA for the CDR3 is TGCGCCAGCAGCTTGTGGGAGCAAGAGACCCAGTACTTC. Translation: CASSLWEQETQYF.